These 27 T cell receptor beta chains originate from one sample sequenced in a study of cytomegalovirus exposure and HLA in healthy donors. This PCR relied on a set of 60 Vbeta primers and 13 Jbeta primers. Profiled with immunoSEQ multiplex PCR; TCRdb holds only in-frame clones, not every one. The sample has about 120,000 clones, more than 60% seen once; the top ten hold approximately 1.5%. The sequenced sample was PBMCs. These receptors all stem from a man younger than 30 in good health and CMV-seronegative.

The genes are TRBV4-1 and TRBJ1-2; no firm D call. Germline CDR1 reads MGHRA; CDR2 reads YSYEKL. Trimming took 1 base from V and 0 from J, leaving 9 bases between them. The CDR3 length is 15 residues. The CDR3 nucleotides are TGCGCCAGCAGCCAAGGTATAGGAGCTAACTATGGCTACACCTTC. The encoded protein is CASSQGIGANYGYTF.

In its sample, this clone was seen a few times. This chain links TRBV5-6 with TRBJ1-1; no clear D gene. The length of the CDR3 is 16 residues. Germline V gene sequence: CDR1 SGHDT, CDR2 YYEEEE. V lost 0 bases to trimming and J lost 0 bases, with 12 bases between them. Here the CDR3 DNA reads TGTGCCAGCAGCTTGGGGCGGGGAGGCATGAACACTGAAGCTTTCTTT. It specifies CASSLGRGGMNTEAFF. The complete variable domain, with remaining parts taken from reference TRBV5-6 and TRBJ1-1, reads DAGVTQSPTHLIKTRGQQVTLRCSPKSGHDTVSWYQQALGQGPQFIFQYYEEEERQRGNFPDRFSGHQFPNYSSELNVNALLLGDSALYLCASSLGRGGMNTEAFFGQGTRLTVV.

CDR3 sequence (DNA): TGCGCCAGCAGCGAGGGGTTCCGACAGGGTGGCTACACCTTC. Translated, it gives CASSEGFRQGGYTF. The chain employs TRBV10-2 and TRBJ1-2, with 7 nucleotides matching TRBD1. V lost 6 bases, J lost 7 bases, and 11 bases stayed unmatched. The CDR3 extends over 14 amino acids. Per the germline V gene, CDR1 is WSHSY and CDR2 is SAAADI.

CDR3 sequence: CAISESYGGQYF. The CDR3 DNA sequence: TGTGCCATCAGTGAGTCCTACGGGGGGCAGTATTTT. The chain uses TRBV10-3 and TRBJ2-3; tentatively, D is TRBD2 (6 bases). This CDR3 comprises 12 residues. Germline V gene data show CDR1 as ENHRY and CDR2 as SYGVKD. Trimming removed 0 bases at V and 11 bases at J, with 9 bases between.

The rearrangement uses TRBV11-2 and TRBJ2-7; TRBD2 matches 7 bases. From germline, CDR1 is SGHAT and CDR2 FQNNGV. This CDR3 contains 15 residues. Trimming cost V 3 bases and J 3 bases; bases outside gene matches: 8. CDR3 DNA sequence: TGTGCCAGCAGCTTGGGGAGGGGCGGGCTCTACGAGCAGTACTTC. This gives the protein CASSLGRGGLYEQYF.

V gene TRBV30 combines with J gene TRBJ1-5; no firm D call. Germline lookup yields CDR1 GTSNPN and CDR2 SVGIG (reference sequence). The CDR3 spans 14 residues. V was trimmed by 2 bases and J by 3 bases, leaving 11 bases between them. CDR3 in amino acids: CAWSMNSFNQPQHF. As DNA, the CDR3 is TGTGCCTGGAGTATGAACAGCTTCAATCAGCCCCAGCATTTT.

This chain uses TRBV4-2 with TRBJ2-5; TRBD2 matches 7 bases. Germline lookup yields CDR1 LGHNA and CDR2 YNFKEQ. V dropped 4 bases and J dropped 4; count of bases not matched to a gene: 9. The CDR3 is made up of 15 amino acids. The CDR3 reads CASSPQTAGRETQYF. The CDR3 bases are TGTGCCAGCAGCCCCCAAACAGCGGGACGAGAGACCCAGTACTTC.

The chain employs TRBV27 and TRBJ1-1; D unclear. Germline V gene data show CDR1 as MNHEY and CDR2 as SMNVEV (reference sequence). There are 16 residues in the CDR3. Trimming took 5 bases from V and 3 from J, leaving 19 bases between them. CDR3 coding DNA: TGTGCCAGCAGTCTCATGGTCCCTTGGAGGGACACTGAAGCTTTCTTT. Its translation: CASSLMVPWRDTEAFF.

This CDR3 is CSARTGGLYEQFF. The CDR3 DNA sequence: TGCAGCGCCCGGACAGGGGGCCTATATGAGCAGTTCTTC. The chain uses TRBV29-1 and TRBJ2-1; 11 bases align to TRBD1. V lost 7 bases, J lost 8 bases, and 7 bases stayed unmatched. The CDR3 is 13 residues long. Germline V gene sequence: CDR1 SQVTM, CDR2 ANQGSEA.

Comments on this clone: Germline and junction disagree at one end, which may indicate a read error. This sequence joins TRBV6-1 and TRBJ2-7, with 9 bases lining up with TRBD1. The CDR3 loop spans 16 amino acids. CDR1 is MNHNS and CDR2 is SASEGT in the germline V gene. CDR3 sequence (DNA): TGTGCCCGCAGTGGAGCTCGGGGACAGGGAACCTACGAGCAGTACTTC. Encoded protein: CARSGARGQGTYEQYF.

This clone turned up a few times. This rearrangement joins TRBV18 to TRBJ2-5; D possibly corresponds to TRBD1 (7 bases). Gene TRBJ2-7 matches the end of the DNA better, so the J call may be wrong. The CDR3 has 16 residues. The germline gives CDR1 KGHSH, CDR2 LQKENI. CDR3 loop: CASSPFQGGDAYEQYF. Here the CDR3 DNA reads TGTGCCAGCTCCCCTTTTCAGGGGGGCGATGCCTACGAGCAGTACTTC.

The rearrangement uses TRBV30 and TRBJ1-1; D is unclear. Germline assignment: CDR1 GTSNPN and CDR2 SVGIG (reference sequence). The CDR3 has 13 residues. V lost 6 bases, J lost 1 base, and 12 bases lay in between. The DNA of the CDR3 is TGTGCCTGTTATCTTAAAAAGAACACTGAAGCTTTCTTT. Protein: CACYLKKNTEAFF.

V gene TRBV4-1 combines with J gene TRBJ2-1, with no clear D. The V gene's germline CDR1 is MGHRA and CDR2 YSYEKL. Trimming pared 1 base from V and 0 bases from J, leaving 13 bases between. This CDR3 has 17 residues. The CDR3 loop reads CASSQVDMGFSYNEQFF. As DNA, the CDR3 is TGCGCCAGCAGCCAAGTCGACATGGGTTTCTCCTACAATGAGCAGTTCTTC.

The rearrangement links TRBV4-3 to TRBJ2-2; D might be TRBD2 (7 bases). The V gene's germline CDR1 is LGHNA and CDR2 YSLEER. V lost 0 bases and J 6 bases, leaving 11 bases between the germline ends. The CDR3 loop spans 15 amino acids. CDR3 in amino acids: CASSQEEGGSGELFF. The DNA of the CDR3 is TGCGCCAGCAGCCAAGAGGAGGGGGGGTCCGGGGAGCTGTTTTTT.

The chain combines TRBV10-2 with TRBJ1-1; 7 positions agree with TRBD1. With V trimmed by 6 bases and J by 0 bases, 13 bases remained unmatched. The CDR3 has 17 residues. Germline V gives CDR1 WSHSY, CDR2 SAAADI. The CDR3 reads CASREQGSSQMNTEAFF. The CDR3 DNA follows: TGCGCCAGCAGGGAACAGGGGTCGAGTCAAATGAACACTGAAGCTTTCTTT.

This chain joins TRBV28 and TRBJ1-6; no reliable D call. Trimming pared 6 bases from V and 9 bases from J, leaving 9 bases between. The V gene's germline CDR1 is MDHEN and CDR2 SYDVKM. The CDR3 totals 12 residues. The CDR3 here is CASRREGSPLHF. CDR3 bases: TGTGCCAGCAGAAGGGAGGGTTCACCCCTCCACTTT. Full variable domain (outside the CDR3, taken from reference TRBV28 and TRBJ1-6): DVKVTQSSRYLVKRTGEKVFLECVQDMDHENMFWYRQDPGLGLRLIYFSYDVKMKEKGDIPEGYSVSREKKERFSLILESASTNQTSMYLCASRREGSPLHFGNGTRLTVT.

The CDR3 here is CASSVVGLPNYNEQFF. Here the CDR3 DNA reads TGTGCCAGCAGCGTAGTAGGACTTCCCAACTACAATGAGCAGTTCTTC. This chain connects TRBV9 to TRBJ2-1, with D possibly TRBD2 on 5 matching bases. The CDR3 totals 16 residues. The V gene's germline CDR1 is SGDLS and CDR2 YYNGEE. V was clipped by 0 bases and J by 3 bases, with 13 bases between them.

About this clone itself: The junction differs from germline at one of its ends, possibly a read error. The chain employs TRBV27 and TRBJ2-7; 8 nucleotides align to TRBD1. This CDR3 contains 16 residues. Germline lookup yields CDR1 MNHEY and CDR2 SMNVEV (reference sequence). In DNA form, the CDR3 reads TGTGCCAGCAGTTTACTCCTTCAGGGGGCCTCCTTCGAGCAGTACTTC. Encoded protein: CASSLLLQGASFEQYF.

V is TRBV30 and J is TRBJ1-1; D may be TRBD1 (5 bases). This CDR3 is built from 14 residues. V lost 2 bases and J lost 5, with 15 bases in between. Germline V gives CDR1 GTSNPN, CDR2 SVGIG (reference sequence). This CDR3 is CAWSPSERGTEAFF. Written as DNA, the CDR3 is TGTGCCTGGAGTCCTAGTGAACGGGGGACTGAAGCTTTCTTT.

The V gene is TRBV7-9, the J gene TRBJ2-2; 11 bases match TRBD1. The CDR3 covers 17 residues. V dropped 4 bases and J dropped 0; count of bases not matched to a gene: 4. CDR1 SEHNR and CDR2 FQNEAQ come from the germline V gene (reference sequence). The CDR3 nucleotides are TGTGCCAGCAGCTCCAGGACAGGGGGCGCGAACACCGGGGAGCTGTTTTTT. Its translation: CASSSRTGGANTGELFF.

The CDR3 region is CASSPAGGGYGYTF. The CDR3 DNA reads TGTGCCAGCAGCCCGGCGGGGGGGGGCTATGGCTACACCTTC. V is TRBV5-6 and J is TRBJ1-2, with D possibly TRBD1 on 5 matching bases. V was shortened by 4 bases and J by 4 bases, with 14 bases between the two germline ends. CDR3 length equals 14 residues. Germline lookup yields CDR1 SGHDT and CDR2 YYEEEE.

The chain employs TRBV7-2 and TRBJ2-1; D call uncertain. The V gene's germline CDR1 is SGHTA and CDR2 FQGNSA. CDR3 length equals 15 residues. Trimming shortened V by 5 bases and J by 8 bases, and 19 bases separated the two germline ends. For the CDR3, the DNA is TGTGCCAGCAGCCCAAACCATGACTTGAACGATGAGCAGTTCTTC. Protein sequence: CASSPNHDLNDEQFF.

This sequence joins TRBV7-9 and TRBJ1-1; D is uncertain. The germline V and J ends were trimmed by 1 base and 3 bases, with 6 bases remaining between them. Germline CDR1 SEHNR, CDR2 FQNEAQ (reference sequence). The CDR3 has 13 amino acids. The CDR3 region is CASSLEPDTEAFF. The CDR3 DNA reads as TGTGCCAGCAGCTTAGAGCCCGACACTGAAGCTTTCTTT.

V and J are TRBV28 and TRBJ1-2; unclear D gene. V gave up 6 bases and J gave up 4 bases, with 9 bases separating them. There are 12 residues in the CDR3. Per germline, CDR1 MDHEN and CDR2 SYDVKM. The DNA of the CDR3 is TGTGCCAGCAGCCCTGGCATCTATGGCTACACCTTC. It translates to CASSPGIYGYTF.

This clone was seen a few times. The rearrangement links TRBV29-1 to TRBJ2-1, with a possible D match to TRBD2 (5 bases). CDR3 length: 11 amino acids. Trimming left V 8 bases short and J 6 bases short, with 11 bases between. In germline, CDR1 is SQVTM, CDR2 ANQGSEA. The CDR3 region has the DNA TGCAGCACCCGGAGCGGCAATGAGCAGTTCTTC. This gives the protein CSTRSGNEQFF.

The sample holds one count of this clone. The V and J genes are TRBV2 and TRBJ2-2; a possible D gene is TRBD1 (6 bases). The CDR3 has 15 amino acids. Trimming removed 8 bases from V and 1 base from J, with 14 bases in between. Looked up from germline, CDR1 is SNHLY and CDR2 is FYNNEI. The CDR3 here is CASLGTNQNTGELFF. The CDR3 DNA follows: TGTGCCAGCCTCGGGACAAACCAGAACACCGGGGAGCTGTTTTTT.

This clone was counted between two and nine times. The V and J genes are TRBV9 and TRBJ2-3; a weak D match, TRBD1 (5 bases). The CDR3 spans 15 residues. Per germline, CDR1 SGDLS and CDR2 YYNGEE. V gave up 4 bases and J gave up 0 bases, with 12 bases separating them. The CDR3 spells CASSPWTRSTDTQYF. The CDR3 bases are TGTGCCAGCAGCCCTTGGACACGGAGCACAGATACGCAGTATTTT. The full variable domain, in which reference TRBV9 and TRBJ2-3 provide the parts outside the CDR3, is DSGVTQTPKHLITATGQRVTLRCSPRSGDLSVYWYQQSLDQGLQFLIQYYNGEERAKGNILERFSAQQFPDLHSELNLSSLELGDSALYFCASSPWTRSTDTQYFGPGTRLTVL.